This is a list of T cell receptor beta chains from one sample in a study of human T cells and chemical hapten exposure. TCRdb reanalysed the RACE reads using MiXCR and keeps one entry per CDR3 protein. Here the sample spans about 160,000 distinct CDR3 sequences, 25% to 30% being singletons. The specimen was whole blood, collected in connection with sensitization to the hapten diphenylcyclopropenone (DPC). These receptor sequences come from a young woman with alopecia areata. Some clones in this sample may be carry-over from other donors' samples. CDR3s include the opening cysteine and the closing phenylalanine or tryptophan. Fields, in order: J gene, D gene, clone size, V gene, CDR3 protein, CDR3 DNA. D genes are given only for firm matches. Where a row states a size, it is once, few, many or the class of an expanded clone; other rows omit it.

TRBJ2-1 | NA | NA | TRBV6-5 | CASSPTRSSYNEQFF | TGTGCCAGCAGTCCCACCCGTAGCTCCTACAATGAGCAGTTCTTC
TRBJ1-1 | NA | NA | TRBV12-3/TRBV12-4 | CASSFARDTEAFF | TGTGCCAGCAGTTTCGCCAGGGACACTGAAGCTTTCTTT
TRBJ2-1 | NA | NA | TRBV12-3/TRBV12-4 | CASSPRDRRRLAGHNEQFF | TGTGCCAGCAGTCCCCGGGACAGGAGGCGCCTAGCGGGACACAATGAGCAGTTCTTC
TRBJ1-1 | NA | few | TRBV6-2/TRBV6-3 | CASSSPGFSSHTEAFF | TGTGCCAGCAGTTCGCCCGGGTTTTCGTCCCACACTGAAGCTTTCTTT
TRBJ2-5 | TRBD1 | NA | TRBV7-2 | CASSLPTGSETQYF | TGTGCCAGCAGCTTACCGACAGGGTCAGAGACCCAGTACTTC
TRBJ2-3 | TRBD2 | few | TRBV7-9 | CASSFTTSGISTDTQYF | TGTGCCAGCAGCTTTACGACTAGCGGGATTAGCACAGATACGCAGTATTTT
TRBJ2-7 | NA | few | TRBV20-1 | CSARRVGEQYF | TGCAGTGCAAGAAGGGTGGGCGAGCAGTACTTC
TRBJ1-4 | NA | NA | TRBV4-1 | CASSQVGEKLFF | TGCGCCAGCAGCCAAGTGGGGGAAAAACTGTTTTTT
TRBJ1-1 | NA | NA | TRBV6-1 | CATQPRTEAFF | TGTGCCACCCAACCCCGTACTGAAGCTTTCTTT
TRBJ1-5 | NA | NA | TRBV7-8 | CASSLGPGLNQPQHF | TGTGCCAGCAGCTTAGGGCCAGGCCTAAATCAGCCCCAGCATTTT
TRBJ2-1 | NA | NA | TRBV7-3 | CASSPSGNNEQFF | TGTGCCAGCAGCCCCAGCGGAAACAATGAGCAGTTCTTC
TRBJ2-7 | NA | NA | TRBV9 | CASSVDTAATDRYEQYF | TGTGCCAGCAGCGTAGACACCGCCGCGACAGACCGCTACGAGCAGTACTTC
TRBJ2-7 | NA | NA | TRBV7-2 | CASSRGPYYEQYF | TGTGCCAGCAGCCGGGGACCCTACTACGAGCAGTACTTC
TRBJ2-2 | NA | NA | TRBV2 | CASSGNRGGTGELFF | TGTGCCAGCAGTGGAAACAGGGGAGGCACCGGGGAGCTGTTTTTT
TRBJ2-6 | NA | NA | TRBV29-1 | CSVLLFSGANVLTF | TGCAGCGTACTCCTTTTCTCTGGGGCCAACGTCCTGACTTTC
TRBJ1-2 | TRBD1 | few | TRBV11-2 | CASSLMRQGLYGYTF | TGTGCCAGCAGCTTAATGAGACAGGGACTCTATGGCTACACCTTC
TRBJ1-2 | NA | NA | TRBV20-1 | CSASLRETHYGYTF | TGCAGTGCTAGCCTGCGGGAAACCCACTATGGCTACACCTTC
TRBJ1-1 | NA | few | TRBV29-1 | CSVSGDGSEAFF | TGCAGCGTTTCCGGGGATGGATCTGAAGCTTTCTTT
TRBJ2-2 | TRBD2 | few | TRBV29-1 | CSAGGKAGELFF | TGCAGCGCCGGGGGGAAGGCCGGGGAGCTGTTTTTT
TRBJ2-7 | NA | few | TRBV21-1 | CASSKWTGSADEQYF | TGTGCCAGCAGCAAATGGACAGGATCGGCGGACGAGCAGTACTTC
TRBJ2-4 | TRBD2 | few | TRBV7-2 | CASSLDGSGRVQYF | TGTGCCAGCAGCTTAGATGGTAGCGGGAGGGTTCAGTACTTC
TRBJ2-1 | TRBD2 | NA | TRBV15 | CATSRGLGDGEQFF | TGTGCCACCAGCCGCGGACTAGGAGATGGTGAGCAGTTCTTC
TRBJ1-1 | NA | few | TRBV7-2 | CASSLTNTEAFF | TGTGCCAGCAGCTTGACGAACACTGAAGCTTTCTTT
TRBJ2-2 | TRBD2 | NA | TRBV20-1 | CSAPQAGVTGELFF | TGCAGTGCCCCCCAAGCGGGGGTTACCGGGGAGCTGTTTTTT
TRBJ2-1 | NA | NA | TRBV4-1 | CASSQEQGPYNEQFF | TGCGCCAGCAGCCAAGAACAGGGACCCTACAATGAGCAGTTCTTC
TRBJ2-1 | NA | NA | TRBV2 | CASSDHNEQFF | TGTGCCAGCAGTGACCACAATGAGCAGTTCTTC